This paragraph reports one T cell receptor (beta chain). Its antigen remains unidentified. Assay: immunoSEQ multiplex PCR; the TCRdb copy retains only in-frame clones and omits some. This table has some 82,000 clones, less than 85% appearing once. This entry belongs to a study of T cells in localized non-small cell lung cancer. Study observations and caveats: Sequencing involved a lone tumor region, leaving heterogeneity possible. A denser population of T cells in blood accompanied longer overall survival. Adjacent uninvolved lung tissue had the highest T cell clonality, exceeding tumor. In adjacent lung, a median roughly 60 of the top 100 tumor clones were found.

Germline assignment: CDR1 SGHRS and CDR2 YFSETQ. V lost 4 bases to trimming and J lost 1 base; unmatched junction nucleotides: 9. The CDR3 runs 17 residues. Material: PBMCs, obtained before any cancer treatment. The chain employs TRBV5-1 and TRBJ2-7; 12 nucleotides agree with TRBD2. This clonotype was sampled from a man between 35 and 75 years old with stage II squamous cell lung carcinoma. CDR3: CASSARLAGAISYEQYF. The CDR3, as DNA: TGCGCCAGCAGCGCCCGACTAGCGGGAGCTATTTCCTACGAGCAGTACTTC.